This T cell receptor beta chain was sequenced for a study of identical twins. Study-wide results and caveats: Invariant MAIT and iNKT cells may have partly biased zero-insertion analyses. The conclusions drew on cross-sectional statistical analysis instead of tracking the same donors.

Template switching, a step in the protocol, added a universal primer site, and cDNA carried unique molecular identifiers. TCRdb reprocessed the 5' RACE reads with MiXCR, giving one entry per CDR3 protein. The profile shows approximately 490,000 distinct CDR3 sequences, approximately 20% of them singletons. V lost 3 bases, J lost 8 bases, and 11 bases lay in between. This CDR3 contains 13 residues. Per germline, CDR1 MNHEY and CDR2 SMNVEV (reference sequence). Turning to this clonotype: Its antigen is undetermined.

The data were also submitted as part of a second study, on yellow fever vaccine responses in identical twins.

The sample consisted of CD4+ T cells sorted from blood. The TCR sequence derives from a woman aged 18-30 years in good health. The V gene is TRBV27, the J gene TRBJ2-1; D is uncertain. CDR3 nucleotide sequence: TGTGCCAGCAGTTTTTTGGTTATGGATGAGCAGTTCTTC. It yields the protein CASSFLVMDEQFF.